This T cell receptor beta chain is from a study of T-cell memory formation after mild COVID-19. On the study more broadly: Across donors, TCR clusters were largely donor specific.

This clonotype was detected only a few times. TCRdb independently ran MiXCR on the 5' RACE reads; one entry per CDR3 protein. The table lists roughly 380,000 distinct CDR3 sequences, approximately 27% of them singletons. The CDR3 consists of 14 residues. Germline V gene sequence: CDR1 DFQATT, CDR2 SNEGSKA (reference sequence). With 0 bases removed from V and 5 bases from J, the gap between germline ends came to 13 bases. This TCR came from an adult woman who had mild COVID-19 (a few samples of this study predate the infection). Cell type and time point are not known. Sequenced material: PBMCs or a T cell subset sorted from them (not recorded which). The rearrangement joins TRBV20-1 to TRBJ1-2; D may be TRBD1 (5 bases). The CDR3 reads CSARDPLGAYGYTF. The CDR3 DNA reads as TGCAGTGCTAGAGATCCCCTAGGGGCATATGGCTACACCTTC.